This entry lists 4 T cell receptor beta chains sequenced from one sample in a study of blood T cell repertoires in COVID-19. Some clones are missing from TCRdb's copy, which holds only in-frame ones; the method was immunoSEQ multiplex PCR. The table has 80,000 or so clones, 86% seen once. Sequenced material: peripheral blood. The receptors derive from a woman in her sixties or seventies with acute or convalescent COVID-19.

By sample fraction, this clone is medium-sized (0.01 to 0.1%). V gene TRBV7-2 combines with J gene TRBJ2-7; no reliable D call. V shed 5 bases and J shed 4 bases, with 12 bases lying between them. This CDR3 is built from 13 residues. The germline gives CDR1 SGHTA, CDR2 FQGNSA. The CDR3 reads CASSGNAAYEQYF. The CDR3 nucleotides are TGTGCCAGCAGCGGAAATGCGGCGTACGAGCAGTACTTC.

The rearrangement joins TRBV29-1 to TRBJ2-3; TRBD2 is a possible D gene (6 bases). Per germline, CDR1 SQVTM and CDR2 ANQGSEA. Trimming shortened V by 4 bases and J by 6 bases, and 17 bases separated the two germline ends. The length of the CDR3 is 14 residues. The CDR3 loop is CSVGSVAEGDTQYF. CDR3 coding DNA: TGCAGCGTTGGGTCCGTAGCGGAAGGGGATACGCAGTATTTT.

The genes are TRBV30 and TRBJ1-6; D might be TRBD1 (5 bases). Deletions cut 3 bases from V and 14 bases from J, with 11 bases between. The CDR3 spans 11 residues. From germline, CDR1 is GTSNPN and CDR2 SVGIG (reference sequence). CDR3 region: CAWRTGESLHF. DNA of the CDR3: TGTGCCTGGAGGACGGGGGAGTCCCTCCACTTT. The variable domain in full, with the rest retrieved from reference TRBV30 and TRBJ1-6, is SQTIHQWPATLVQPVGSPLSLECTVEGTSNPNLYWYRQAAGRGLQLLFYSVGIGQISSEVPQNLSASRPQDRQFILSSKKLLLSDSGFYLCAWRTGESLHFGNGTRLTVT.

The chain couples TRBV19 to TRBJ2-2; D might be TRBD1 (6 bases). Trimming took 6 bases from V and 4 from J, leaving 18 bases between them. Germline V gene data show CDR1 as LNHDA and CDR2 as SQIVND (reference sequence). The CDR3 runs 16 residues. DNA of the CDR3: TGTGCCAGTAGCCCTCCCAGGGGCCCAACCACCGGGGAGCTGTTTTTT. It translates to CASSPPRGPTTGELFF.